Following are 21 T cell receptor beta chains from one sample sequenced in a study of regulatory T cells in long-lasting Graves disease. Time point specified: newly diagnosed GD, antithyroid drugs for less than 3 months. Researchers made the TCR library from RNA that was extracted from PBMCs. Library construction for TCR beta used iRepertoire HTBI primers and Arm-PCR of CDR3 regions. TCRdb reanalysed the multiplex PCR reads using MiXCR and keeps one entry per CDR3 protein. The sample contains about 420,000 distinct CDR3 sequences, about 16% of which appear only once. The sample also formed part of further work on T cells in Graves' hyperthyroidism and ophthalmopathy.

Sequencing used peripheral blood mononuclear cells (PBMCs), obtained at new diagnosis, from a patient treated with antithyroid drugs. The receptor set was obtained from a woman aged 18-29 years with Graves disease.

This clonotype was found many times. The chain has TRBV20-1 and TRBJ2-1; 7 nucleotides agree with TRBD2. The germline V gene has CDR1 DFQATT and CDR2 SNEGSKA (reference sequence). The CDR3 is 11 residues long. The V gene end was trimmed by 6 bases and the J gene end by 4 bases; junction bases not matched to a gene: 0. CDR3 DNA sequence: TGCAGTGCCGGGAGGTACAATGAGCAGTTCTTC. It translates to CSAGRYNEQFF.

This clonotype was found many times. The chain has TRBV18 and TRBJ1-1; D possibly corresponds to TRBD1 (5 bases). V lost 4 bases, J lost 2 bases, and 11 bases lay in between. CDR3 length: 14 amino acids. The germline V gene has CDR1 KGHSH and CDR2 LQKENI. CDR3: CASSREQANTEAFF. CDR3 coding DNA: TGTGCCAGCTCACGGGAACAGGCAAACACTGAAGCTTTCTTT.

This clonotype was seen repeatedly, ten times or more. J is TRBJ1-1 and V is TRBV28; D perhaps matches TRBD1 (5 bases). V was shortened by 7 bases and J by 3 bases, with 12 bases between the two germline ends. This CDR3 has 13 residues. Germline values: CDR1 MDHEN, CDR2 SYDVKM. The CDR3 region is CASTERQYTEAFF. CDR3 nucleotides: TGTGCCAGCACCGAACGACAGTACACTGAAGCTTTCTTT.

The chain uses TRBV19 and TRBJ2-7, with a weak D call TRBD2 (5 bases). The CDR3 spans 15 residues. Germline V gene lookup returns CDR1 LNHDA and CDR2 SQIVND (reference sequence). V was trimmed by 3 bases and J by 7 bases, leaving 19 bases between them. Here the CDR3 reads CASSMGGLILGEQYF. DNA of the CDR3: TGTGCCAGTAGTATGGGCGGACTCATCCTCGGGGAGCAGTACTTC.

This clonotype was picked up many times. The chain employs TRBV5-1 and TRBJ2-7; 9 nucleotides match TRBD1. Germline V CDR1 and CDR2: SGHRS, YFSETQ. The ends lost 3 bases at V and 7 bases at J; junction bases unmatched: 11. This CDR3 comprises 15 residues. CDR3 coding DNA: TGCGCCAGCAGCTCTCCGGGACAGGGCGCGTGGGAGCAGTACTTC. Its translation: CASSSPGQGAWEQYF.

This clonotype was found many times. This CDR3 reads CSARGGHHDTQYF. The CDR3 DNA follows: TGCAGTGCTAGAGGCGGACATCACGATACGCAGTATTTT. The chain uses TRBV20-1 and TRBJ2-3, with D perhaps matching TRBD1 (5 bases). V dropped 1 base and J dropped 6 bases, with 11 bases sitting between them. This CDR3 region has 13 residues. Germline values: CDR1 DFQATT, CDR2 SNEGSKA (reference sequence).

The rearrangement links TRBV4-1 to TRBJ2-2; 7 bases line up with TRBD2. CDR3 length equals 16 residues. Trimming took 0 bases from V and 5 from J; bases not matched to a gene: 6. Germline CDR1 is MGHRA and CDR2 is YSYEKL. In DNA form, the CDR3 reads TGCGCCAGCAGCCAAGAGGCGGGAGTGAGGACCGGGGAGCTGTTTTTT. Encoded protein: CASSQEAGVRTGELFF.

This chain joins TRBV6-2 or TRBV6-3 and TRBJ1-5; 10 bases fit TRBD1. The ends lost 5 bases at V and 0 bases at J; junction bases unmatched: 16. The CDR3 contains 20 residues. CDR1 MNHEY and CDR2 SVGEGT come from the germline V gene. The CDR3 loop reads CASSNRPSGQGLLSNQPQHF. CDR3 bases: TGTGCCAGCAGTAACCGACCCTCGGGACAGGGGCTTCTTAGCAATCAGCCCCAGCATTTT.

Points on this clonotype: The junction and the germline gene differ at one end; a read error may be behind it. The chain couples TRBV5-1 to TRBJ2-1, with TRBD2 matching 8 bases. The CDR3 has 16 residues. In germline, CDR1 is SGHRS, CDR2 YFSETQ. The CDR3 is CASSIPTSALVSEQFF. CDR3 coding DNA: TGTGCCAGCAGCATTCCGACTAGCGCCCTAGTGAGTGAGCAGTTCTTC.

This clonotype came up many times. This chain uses TRBV10-3 with TRBJ2-7; 13 nucleotides match TRBD2. CDR3 length equals 14 residues. Per the germline V gene, CDR1 is ENHRY and CDR2 is SYGVKD. The trim removed 4 bases at V and 6 bases at J, leaving 3 bases unmatched. This CDR3 is CAISGTSGSSEQYF. The CDR3 region has the DNA TGTGCCATCAGTGGGACTAGCGGGAGCTCCGAGCAGTACTTC.

Ten or more counts support this clonotype. The V call is TRBV12-5, the J call TRBJ2-2; 8 bases line up with TRBD1. The CDR3 consists of 15 residues. V shed 3 bases, J shed 1 base, and the junction held 1 base outside the gene matches. In germline, CDR1 is LGHNT, CDR2 FRNRAP. The CDR3 sequence: CASGFGTGNTGELFF. In DNA, the CDR3 is TGTGCTAGTGGTTTCGGGACAGGGAACACCGGGGAGCTGTTTTTT.

A remark on this clonotype: A much more abundant neighbour one base away suggests this may be a read error. The CDR3 does not end in the conserved phenylalanine or tryptophan, so this is likely a read error. Because the CDR3's place on the DNA is in doubt, the DNA is left out and the CDR3 is given as listed by TCRdb. This chain joins TRBV18 and TRBJ2-1; the table assigns TRBD1, which was not confirmed against the DNA. The CDR3 length equals 15 residues, ends included. Germline V CDR1 and CDR2: KGHSH, LQKENI. Here the CDR3 reads CASSPISGPTDTQYL.

The table lists this clonotype with many counts. The chain links TRBV7-9 to TRBJ1-1; 7 nucleotides agree with TRBD1. Germline CDR1 is SEHNR and CDR2 is FQNEAQ (reference sequence). The CDR3 extends over 15 amino acids. V lost 3 bases, J lost 0 bases, and 4 bases stayed unmatched. The CDR3 loop reads CASSLRQGMNTEAFF. The CDR3 DNA reads as TGTGCCAGCAGCTTGCGACAGGGTATGAACACTGAAGCTTTCTTT.

In this sample, this clonotype turned up many times. The V and J genes are TRBV6-1 and TRBJ2-3; D unresolved. V was pared by 7 bases and J by 5 bases, with 13 bases between. Germline CDR1 is MNHNS and CDR2 is SASEGT. This CDR3 contains 13 residues. The chain's CDR3 is CASNHRGRDTQYF. The CDR3 DNA is TGTGCCAGCAATCACCGTGGAAGAGATACGCAGTATTTT.

The sample holds many counts of this clonotype. The chain links TRBV12-3 or TRBV12-4 to TRBJ2-5, with TRBD2 matching over 10 bases. V lost 5 bases, J lost 6 bases, and 6 bases stayed unmatched. This CDR3 is 14 amino acids long. Here the CDR3 DNA reads TGTGCCAGCAGTGCCCTAGCGGGAGTACAGACCCAGTACTTC. Its protein is CASSALAGVQTQYF.

This clonotype appeared many times. The V gene is TRBV18, the J gene TRBJ1-6; a possible D gene is TRBD1 (6 bases). The germline CDR1 and CDR2 sequences are KGHSH and LQKENI. The germline V and J ends were trimmed by 3 bases and 9 bases, with 12 bases remaining between them. The CDR3 spans 14 residues. CDR3 protein: CASSPGGAGSPLHF. CDR3 nucleotides: TGTGCCAGCTCACCGGGGGGCGCAGGTTCACCCCTCCACTTT.

This clonotype was seen many times. The chain carries TRBV12-3 or TRBV12-4 and TRBJ2-1; tentatively, D is TRBD1 or TRBD2 (7 bases each). The V end was cut by 7 bases, the J end by 2 bases, with 12 bases between. The CDR3 covers 14 residues. The CDR3, as DNA: TGTGCCAGCACCAGGGGGGGGCCCTACAATGAGCAGTTCTTC. This gives the protein CASTRGGPYNEQFF.

This clonotype has just a few counts. The chain recombines TRBV2 with TRBJ1-5; 7 bases align to TRBD1. CDR1 is SNHLY and CDR2 is FYNNEI in the germline V gene. There are 18 residues in the CDR3. The J segment lost 5 bases and the V segment lost 0 bases, leaving 13 bases of the junction unmatched. The CDR3: CASSEAPGRGRWYQPQHF. CDR3 coding DNA: TGTGCCAGCAGTGAAGCGCCAGGGAGGGGGCGATGGTATCAGCCCCAGCATTTT.

This clonotype was detected many times. Germline and junction disagree at one end, which may indicate a read error. The chain carries TRBV12-3 or TRBV12-4 and TRBJ2-2, with a weak D call TRBD2 (5 bases). The CDR3 contains 12 residues. CDR3 coding DNA: TGTGCCAGCAGTTTCGTCACCGGGGTGCTGTTTTTT. Protein: CASSFVTGVLFF.

This clonotype was observed many times. The chain links TRBV12-3 or TRBV12-4 to TRBJ1-1; TRBD1 agrees at 7 bases. V trimming: 5 bases; J trimming: 1 base; junction bases outside the gene matches: 7. This CDR3 is 15 amino acids long. CDR3 sequence reads: CASSPDRERNTEAFF. The CDR3 DNA reads TGTGCCAGCAGTCCTGACAGGGAGAGGAACACTGAAGCTTTCTTT.

This clonotype came up many times. CDR3: CASSLGGARGSETQYF. The CDR3 DNA reads TGTGCCAGCAGCTTAGGAGGTGCACGAGGGTCGGAGACCCAGTACTTC. This chain connects TRBV11-2 to TRBJ2-5, with D maybe TRBD2 (5 bases). V lost 1 base and J 5 bases, leaving 17 bases between the germline ends. The CDR3 runs to 16 residues. Germline V gene data show CDR1 as SGHAT and CDR2 as FQNNGV.